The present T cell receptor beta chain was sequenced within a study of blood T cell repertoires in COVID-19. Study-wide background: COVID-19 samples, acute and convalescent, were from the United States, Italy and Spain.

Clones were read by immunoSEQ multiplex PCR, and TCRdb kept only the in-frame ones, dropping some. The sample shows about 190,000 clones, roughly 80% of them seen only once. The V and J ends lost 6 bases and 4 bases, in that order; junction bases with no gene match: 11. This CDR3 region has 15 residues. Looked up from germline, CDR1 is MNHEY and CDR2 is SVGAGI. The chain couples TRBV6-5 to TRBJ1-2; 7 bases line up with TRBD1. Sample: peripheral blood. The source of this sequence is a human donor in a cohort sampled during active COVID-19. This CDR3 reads CASSTTGTEIYGYTF. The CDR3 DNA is TGTGCCAGCAGCACAACCGGGACAGAGATCTATGGCTACACCTTC.